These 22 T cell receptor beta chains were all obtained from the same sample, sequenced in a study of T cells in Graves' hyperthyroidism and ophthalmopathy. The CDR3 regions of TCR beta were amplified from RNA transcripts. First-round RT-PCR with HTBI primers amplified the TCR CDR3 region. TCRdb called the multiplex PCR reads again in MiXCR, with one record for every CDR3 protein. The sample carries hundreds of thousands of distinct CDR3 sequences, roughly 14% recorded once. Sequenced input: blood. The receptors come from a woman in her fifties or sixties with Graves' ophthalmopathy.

CDR3 amino acids: CASSDNPPSTDTQYF. Here the CDR3 DNA reads TGTGCCAGCAGTGATAACCCCCCTAGCACAGATACGCAGTATTTT. The V gene is TRBV7-2, the J gene TRBJ2-3, with no clear D. The V end lost 6 bases, the J end lost 0 bases, and 13 bases lay between the germline ends. The CDR3 covers 15 residues. Germline V gene lookup returns CDR1 SGHTA and CDR2 FQGNSA.

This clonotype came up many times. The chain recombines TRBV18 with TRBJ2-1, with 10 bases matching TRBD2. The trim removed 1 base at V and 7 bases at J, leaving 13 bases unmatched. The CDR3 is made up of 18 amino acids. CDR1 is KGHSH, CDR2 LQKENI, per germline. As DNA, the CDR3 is TGTGCCAGCTCACCACGACAGCGGGGGACTAGCGTAAGAAATGAGCAGTTCTTC. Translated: CASSPRQRGTSVRNEQFF.

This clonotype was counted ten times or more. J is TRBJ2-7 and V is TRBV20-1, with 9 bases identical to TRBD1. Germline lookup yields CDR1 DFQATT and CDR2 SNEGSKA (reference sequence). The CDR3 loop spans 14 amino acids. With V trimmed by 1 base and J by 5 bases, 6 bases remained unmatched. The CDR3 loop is CSARVGQGGHEQYF. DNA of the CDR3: TGCAGTGCTAGAGTGGGACAGGGTGGCCACGAGCAGTACTTC.

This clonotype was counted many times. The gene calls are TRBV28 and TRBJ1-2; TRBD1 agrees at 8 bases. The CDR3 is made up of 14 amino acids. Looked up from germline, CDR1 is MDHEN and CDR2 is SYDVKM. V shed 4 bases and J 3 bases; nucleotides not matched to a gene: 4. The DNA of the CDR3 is TGTGCCAGCAGTTCCCCGACAGGGGACTATGGCTACACCTTC. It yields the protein CASSSPTGDYGYTF.

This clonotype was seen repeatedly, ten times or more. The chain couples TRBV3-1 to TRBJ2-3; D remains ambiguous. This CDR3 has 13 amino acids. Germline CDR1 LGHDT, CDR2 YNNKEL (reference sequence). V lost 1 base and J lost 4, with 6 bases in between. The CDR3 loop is CASSQGIADTQYF. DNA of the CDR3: TGTGCCAGCAGCCAAGGTATCGCAGATACGCAGTATTTT.

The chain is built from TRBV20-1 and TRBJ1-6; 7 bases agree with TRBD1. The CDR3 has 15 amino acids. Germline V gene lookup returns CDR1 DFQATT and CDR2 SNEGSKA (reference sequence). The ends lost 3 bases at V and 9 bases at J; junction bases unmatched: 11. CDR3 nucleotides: TGCAGTGCTAGGCTACCGGGACAGACCCTTTCACCCCTCCACTTT. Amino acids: CSARLPGQTLSPLHF.

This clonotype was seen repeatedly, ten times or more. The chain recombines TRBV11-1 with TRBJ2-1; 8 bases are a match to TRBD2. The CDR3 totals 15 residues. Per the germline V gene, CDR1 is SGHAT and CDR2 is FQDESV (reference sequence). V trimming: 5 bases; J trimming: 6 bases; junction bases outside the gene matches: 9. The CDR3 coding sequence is TGTGCCAGCAGCGAAAGACTAGCGCGAAGCAATGAGCAGTTCTTC. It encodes CASSERLARSNEQFF.

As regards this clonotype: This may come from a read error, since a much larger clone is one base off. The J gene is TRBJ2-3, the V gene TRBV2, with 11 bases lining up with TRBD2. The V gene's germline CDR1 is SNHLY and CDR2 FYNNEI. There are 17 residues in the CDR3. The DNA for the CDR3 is TGTACCAGCAGTGATTCTACACTAGCGGGAGCCTCAGATACGCAGTATTTT. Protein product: CTSSDSTLAGASDTQYF.

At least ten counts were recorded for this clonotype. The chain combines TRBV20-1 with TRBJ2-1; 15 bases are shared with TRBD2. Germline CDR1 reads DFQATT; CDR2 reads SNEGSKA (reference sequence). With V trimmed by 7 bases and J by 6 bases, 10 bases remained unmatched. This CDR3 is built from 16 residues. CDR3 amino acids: CSVGVGLAGGPNEQFF. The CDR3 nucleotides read TGCAGTGTTGGGGTCGGACTAGCGGGAGGGCCCAATGAGCAGTTCTTC.

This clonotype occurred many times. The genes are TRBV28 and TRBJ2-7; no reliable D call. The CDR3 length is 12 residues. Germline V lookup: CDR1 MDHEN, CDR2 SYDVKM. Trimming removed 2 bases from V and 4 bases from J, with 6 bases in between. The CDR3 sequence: CASSLRVYEQYF. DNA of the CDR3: TGTGCCAGCAGTTTACGGGTGTACGAGCAGTACTTC.

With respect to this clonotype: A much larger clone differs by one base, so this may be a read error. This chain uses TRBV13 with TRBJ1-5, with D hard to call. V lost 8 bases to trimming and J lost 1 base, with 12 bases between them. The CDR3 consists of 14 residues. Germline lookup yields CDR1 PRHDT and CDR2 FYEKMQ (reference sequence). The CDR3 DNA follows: TGTGCCAGCGGCCAAGGACGGAGCAATCAGCCCCAGCATTTT. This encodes CASGQGRSNQPQHF.

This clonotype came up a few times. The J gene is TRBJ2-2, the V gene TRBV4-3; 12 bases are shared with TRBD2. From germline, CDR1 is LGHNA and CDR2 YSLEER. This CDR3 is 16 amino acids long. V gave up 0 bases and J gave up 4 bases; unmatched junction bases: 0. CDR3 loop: CASSQEGLAGTGELFF. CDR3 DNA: TGCGCCAGCAGCCAAGAGGGACTAGCGGGCACCGGGGAGCTGTTTTTT.

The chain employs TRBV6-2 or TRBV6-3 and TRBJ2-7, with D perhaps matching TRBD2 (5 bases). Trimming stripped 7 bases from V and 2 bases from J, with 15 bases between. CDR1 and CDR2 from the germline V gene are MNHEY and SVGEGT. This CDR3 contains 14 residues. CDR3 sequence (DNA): TGTGCCAGCAATCGTCAAGCGGTCACCTACGAGCAGTACTTC. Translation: CASNRQAVTYEQYF.

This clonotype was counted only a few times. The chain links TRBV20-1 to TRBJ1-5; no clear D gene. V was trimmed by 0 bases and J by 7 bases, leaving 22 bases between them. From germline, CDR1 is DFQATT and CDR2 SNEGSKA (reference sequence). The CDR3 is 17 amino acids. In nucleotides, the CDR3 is TGCAGTGCTAGAGATCGTCATTCTGCCAGGCTCGGGCAGCCCCAGCATTTT. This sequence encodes CSARDRHSARLGQPQHF.

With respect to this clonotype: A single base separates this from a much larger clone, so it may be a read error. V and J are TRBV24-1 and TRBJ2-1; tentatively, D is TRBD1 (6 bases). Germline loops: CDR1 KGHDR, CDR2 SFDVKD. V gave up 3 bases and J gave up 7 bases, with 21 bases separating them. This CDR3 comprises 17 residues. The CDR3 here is CATSDDTGLGSRNEQFF. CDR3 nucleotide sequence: TGTGCCACCAGTGATGACACAGGGTTGGGTTCTCGAAATGAGCAGTTCTTC.

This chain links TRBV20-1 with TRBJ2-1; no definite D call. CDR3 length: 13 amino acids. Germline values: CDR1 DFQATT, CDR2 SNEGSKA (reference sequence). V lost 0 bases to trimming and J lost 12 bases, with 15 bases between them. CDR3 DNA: TGCAGTGCTAGAGATACGAGGTCGGCGATGCAGTTCTTC. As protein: CSARDTRSAMQFF.

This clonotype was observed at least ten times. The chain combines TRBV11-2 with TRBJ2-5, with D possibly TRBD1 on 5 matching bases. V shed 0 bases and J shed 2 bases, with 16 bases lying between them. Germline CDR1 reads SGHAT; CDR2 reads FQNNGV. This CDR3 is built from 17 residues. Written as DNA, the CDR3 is TGTGCCAGCAGCTTAGACCCCTTCGAGACAGTACAAGAGACCCAGTACTTC. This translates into CASSLDPFETVQETQYF.

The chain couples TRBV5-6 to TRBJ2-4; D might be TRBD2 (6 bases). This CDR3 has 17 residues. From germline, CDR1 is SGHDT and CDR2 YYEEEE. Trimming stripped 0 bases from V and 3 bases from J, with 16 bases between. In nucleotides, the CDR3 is TGTGCCAGCAGCTTGGCGGAGGGGTGGTTGGTCAAAAACATTCAGTACTTC. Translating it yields CASSLAEGWLVKNIQYF.

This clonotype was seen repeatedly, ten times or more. As DNA, the CDR3 is TGTGCCAGCAGTTCTAGGGCCCCGGACAGGGGCCGGAACGAGCAGTACTTC. Translation gives CASSSRAPDRGRNEQYF. The rearrangement joins TRBV12-3 or TRBV12-4 to TRBJ2-7; 9 bases align to TRBD1. V was clipped by 4 bases and J by 5 bases; unmatched bases: 15. There are 17 residues in the CDR3.

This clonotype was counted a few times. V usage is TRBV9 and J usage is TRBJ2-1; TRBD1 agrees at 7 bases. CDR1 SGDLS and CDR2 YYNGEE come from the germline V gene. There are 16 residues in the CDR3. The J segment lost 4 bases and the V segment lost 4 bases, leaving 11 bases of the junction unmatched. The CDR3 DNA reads TGTGCCAGCAGCCAGACCACAGGGGCCCTATACAATGAGCAGTTCTTC. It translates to CASSQTTGALYNEQFF. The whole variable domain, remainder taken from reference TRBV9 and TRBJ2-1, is DSGVTQTPKHLITATGQRVTLRCSPRSGDLSVYWYQQSLDQGLQFLIQYYNGEERAKGNILERFSAQQFPDLHSELNLSSLELGDSALYFCASSQTTGALYNEQFFGPGTRLTVL.

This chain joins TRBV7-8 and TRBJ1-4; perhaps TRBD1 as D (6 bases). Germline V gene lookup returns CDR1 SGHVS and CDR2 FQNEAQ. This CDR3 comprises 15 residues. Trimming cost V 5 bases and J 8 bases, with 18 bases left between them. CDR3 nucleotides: TGTGCCAGCAGCCTAGGGGGGGGAACGGACGAAAAACTGTTTTTT. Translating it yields CASSLGGGTDEKLFF.

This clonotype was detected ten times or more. The CDR3 spells CATSPGLAREQYF. DNA of the CDR3: TGTGCCACCAGTCCGGGACTAGCGCGCGAGCAGTACTTC. The chain is built from TRBV24-1 and TRBJ2-7, with 10 positions matching TRBD2. CDR1 is KGHDR, CDR2 SFDVKD, per germline. The CDR3 runs 13 residues. After removal of 6 bases from V and 6 bases from J, the junction contained 4 bases not matched to a gene.